This is a list of T cell receptor beta chains from one sample in a study of cytomegalovirus exposure and HLA in healthy donors. The repertoire was sequenced with immunoSEQ multiplex PCR; TCRdb's copy has only in-frame clones and lacks some. This table has 100,000 to 150,000 clones, about nine tenths appearing once. Input material: PBMCs. These receptors were collected from a woman aged 18-35 years in good health and CMV-seronegative. Each CDR3 is given with its conserved first and last residue. Each record gives: D gene, V gene, J gene, clone size, CDR3 DNA, CDR3 protein. D genes are given only for firm matches. Some rows mark clone size as missing; the rest say once, few, many or name a class of expanded clone.

>TRBD1|TRBV5-6|TRBJ2-3|-
TGTGCCAGCAGCACTAGGACAGGGAGCGCAGATACGCAGTATTTT
CASSTRTGSADTQYF
>TRBD2|TRBV27|TRBJ2-1|-
TGTGCCAGCAGTCGGGGAACTAGCGGGATATACAATGAGCAGTTCTTC
CASSRGTSGIYNEQFF
>-|TRBV6-5|TRBJ2-2|-
TGTGCCAGCAGTACCTACGCCACCGGGGAGCTGTTTTTT
CASSTYATGELFF
>TRBD2|TRBV11-2|TRBJ2-1|-
TGTGCCAGCAGCTCGGGAAGCGGGAGAAATGAGCAGTTCTTC
CASSSGSGRNEQFF
>-|TRBV30|TRBJ1-5|-
TGTGCCTGGGGGCGGACAGACAATCAGCCCCAGCATTTT
CAWGRTDNQPQHF
>TRBD2|TRBV27|TRBJ2-1|-
TGTGCCAGCAGTCACGGACTAGCGGGAGGGCACGAGCAGTTCTTC
CASSHGLAGGHEQFF
>-|TRBV7-9|TRBJ2-2|-
TGTGCCAGCACCCGGGACACCGGGGAGCTGTTTTTT
CASTRDTGELFF
>-|TRBV5-1|TRBJ1-1|-
TGCGCCAGCAGCTTGGCAAGCGGGGTCGGCACTGAAGCTTTCTTT
CASSLASGVGTEAFF
>-|TRBV13|TRBJ2-7|-
TGTGCCAGCAGCTTAGGGCCCCGACTGGATAACTACGAGCAGTACTTC
CASSLGPRLDNYEQYF
>-|TRBV7-2|TRBJ2-2|-
TGTGCCAGCAGCGTACTAGCCCCCGGGGAGCTGTTTTTT
CASSVLAPGELFF
>TRBD2|TRBV7-3|TRBJ2-1|once
TGTGCCAGCAGCTTAACGTGGAAAGGGATCAAAGAGCGGGGGAAAACCTACAATGAGCAGTTCTTC
CASSLTWKGIKERGKTYNEQFF
>-|TRBV7-8|TRBJ1-2|-
TGTGCCAGCAGCTTAGTAGGCGGCGCTGGCTATGGCTACACCTTC
CASSLVGGAGYGYTF
>-|TRBV6-1|TRBJ1-4|-
TGTGCCAGCCGGATGTGGGAGACTAATGAAAAACTGTTTTTT
CASRMWETNEKLFF
>TRBD1|TRBV14|TRBJ1-2|-
TGTGCCAGCAGCCAAGTGACAGGGAGCCGATATGGCTACACCTTC
CASSQVTGSRYGYTF
>-|TRBV4-1|TRBJ2-5|once
TGCGCCAGCAGCCAAGACAGGGCCCAGGAGGAGACCCAGTACTTC
CASSQDRAQEETQYF
>-|TRBV19|TRBJ2-5|-
TGTGCCAGTAGTAATGGGGCCCAAGAGACCCAGTACTTC
CASSNGAQETQYF
>TRBD2|TRBV6-4|TRBJ2-3|-
TGTGCCAGCAGTGTCGGGAGGGCCTACGATACGCAGTATTTT
CASSVGRAYDTQYF